These 20 T cell receptor beta chains came from one sample sequenced in a study of T cells in Graves' hyperthyroidism and ophthalmopathy. RNA transcripts were the template for amplifying TCR beta CDR3 regions. When the TCR CDR3 underwent first-round RT-PCR, the HTBI primer set was used. In TCRdb, the multiplex PCR reads were re-called with MiXCR into one record per CDR3 protein. The sample shows 350,000 to 400,000 distinct CDR3 sequences, about 15% of them seen only once. The sequenced sample was blood. The receptors stem from a woman aged 30 to 39 with Graves' hyperthyroidism.

There are a few counts of this clonotype. The V gene is TRBV5-1, the J gene TRBJ1-1, with D perhaps TRBD1 (6 bases). Trimming pared 1 base from V and 7 bases from J, leaving 11 bases between. Germline CDR1 SGHRS, CDR2 YFSETQ. CDR3 length: 13 residues. CDR3 residues: CASSLSPGDEAFF. In DNA, the CDR3 is TGCGCCAGCAGCTTGTCCCCAGGGGATGAAGCTTTCTTT.

In its sample, this clonotype was seen many times. J is TRBJ2-2 and V is TRBV5-5; no definite D call. Germline lookup yields CDR1 SGHKS and CDR2 YYEKEE (reference sequence). The CDR3 has 14 amino acids. Trimming took off 1 base at V and 5 bases at J, with 9 bases between the two ends. The CDR3 sequence: CASSLMGSTGELFF. The DNA for the CDR3 is TGTGCCAGCAGCTTGATGGGGTCAACCGGGGAGCTGTTTTTT.

This clonotype was seen only a few times. This chain links TRBV5-8 with TRBJ2-3; 9 bases agree with TRBD2. The CDR3 length is 15 residues. The V gene's germline CDR1 is SGHTS and CDR2 YDEGEE. V lost 0 bases, J lost 5 bases, and 4 bases stayed unmatched. The CDR3 loop is CASSLVGLAIDTQYF. The DNA of the CDR3 is TGTGCCAGCAGCTTGGTGGGACTAGCCATAGATACGCAGTATTTT.

This clonotype was observed many times. The CDR3 nucleotides read TGTGCCAGCACCCCCTCCCAAGAGACCCAGTACTTC. Protein: CASTPSQETQYF. The V and J genes are TRBV12-3 or TRBV12-4 and TRBJ2-5, with unresolved D. The length of the CDR3 is 12 residues. V lost 7 bases to trimming and J lost 1 base, with 7 bases between them.

The table lists this clonotype with many counts. The V gene is TRBV10-3, the J gene TRBJ2-3, with 8 positions matching TRBD2. This CDR3 spans 16 amino acids. V shed 10 bases and J 5 bases; nucleotides not matched to a gene: 17. Germline loops: CDR1 ENHRY, CDR2 SYGVKD. CDR3 nucleotide sequence: TGTGCCAGCACGGCCGTAACGGGAGGGCGGAGAGATACGCAGTATTTT. Residues: CASTAVTGGRRDTQYF.

The sample holds a few counts of this clonotype. This rearrangement joins TRBV11-2 to TRBJ2-3, with 10 bases fitting TRBD2. V gave up 4 bases and J gave up 10 bases; unmatched junction bases: 11. Germline V lookup: CDR1 SGHAT, CDR2 FQNNGV. The CDR3 runs 15 residues. DNA for the CDR3: TGTGCCAGCAGCTCTTCGGGGACTAGCGTATTGGCGCAGTATTTT. Its protein is CASSSSGTSVLAQYF.

The V and J genes are TRBV12-3 or TRBV12-4 and TRBJ2-3, with a weak D call TRBD2 (6 bases). Trimming removed 3 bases at V and 5 bases at J, with 12 bases between. This CDR3 comprises 14 residues. The CDR3 sequence is CASSFGGMVDTQYF. The CDR3 nucleotides read TGTGCCAGCAGTTTCGGCGGGATGGTAGATACGCAGTATTTT.

This clonotype was recorded a few times. V usage is TRBV4-1 and J usage is TRBJ2-7; 8 nucleotides line up with TRBD2. J lost 5 bases, V lost 6 bases, and 12 bases had no gene match. This CDR3 is 15 amino acids long. CDR1 and CDR2 from the germline V gene are MGHRA and YSYEKL. The CDR3 region is CASSPLAGGPNEQYF. CDR3 DNA sequence: TGCGCCAGCAGTCCTCTGGCGGGAGGACCAAACGAGCAGTACTTC.

The rearrangement links TRBV19 to TRBJ1-5, with D tentatively TRBD1 (6 bases). V lost 4 bases and J lost 1, with 14 bases in between. The CDR3 sequence is 16 residues long. CDR1 is LNHDA, CDR2 SQIVND, per germline (reference sequence). CDR3 amino acids: CASSNQGPRSNQPQHF. The DNA of the CDR3 is TGTGCCAGTAGTAATCAGGGGCCAAGAAGCAATCAGCCCCAGCATTTT. Together with reference TRBV19 and TRBJ1-5, the CDR3 gives the full variable domain: DGGITQSPKYLFRKEGQNVTLSCEQNLNHDAMYWYRQDPGQGLRLIYYSQIVNDFQKGDIAEGYSVSREKKESFPLTVTSAQKNPTAFYLCASSNQGPRSNQPQHFGDGTRLSIL.

The sample holds a few counts of this clonotype. The chain combines TRBV19 with TRBJ2-1, with TRBD1 matching 8 bases. The V segment lost 4 bases and the J segment 3 bases; nucleotides outside the gene matches: 2. This CDR3 contains 14 residues. The germline V gene has CDR1 LNHDA and CDR2 SQIVND (reference sequence). The CDR3 nucleotides are TGTGCCAGTAGTAGGGACAGGTACTACAATGAGCAGTTCTTC. This encodes CASSRDRYYNEQFF.

This clonotype was seen repeatedly, ten times or more. The V and J genes are TRBV3-1 and TRBJ2-3; no firm D call. This CDR3 spans 13 amino acids. Germline V gene data show CDR1 as LGHDT and CDR2 as YNNKEL (reference sequence). Trimming left V 6 bases short and J 6 bases short, with 13 bases between. The CDR3 DNA follows: TGTGCCAGCAGTCATAGGACCGGGGATACGCAGTATTTT. Translation gives CASSHRTGDTQYF.

This clonotype was counted ten times or more. V gene TRBV2 combines with J gene TRBJ2-1; TRBD2 matches at 10 bases. The germline CDR1 and CDR2 sequences are SNHLY and FYNNEI. There are 15 residues in the CDR3. Unmatched junction bases numbered 6, after V lost 2 bases and J lost 8 bases. The CDR3 sequence is CASSERASGRHEQFF. The CDR3 DNA reads TGTGCCAGCAGTGAACGGGCTAGCGGGAGACATGAGCAGTTCTTC. Using reference TRBV2 and TRBJ2-1 for the parts outside the CDR3, the full variable domain is EPEVTQTPSHQVTQMGQEVILRCVPISNHLYFYWYRQILGQKVEFLVSFYNNEISEKSEIFDDQFSVERPDGSNFTLKIRSTKLEDSAMYFCASSERASGRHEQFFGPGTRLTVL.

In this sample, this clonotype turned up a few times. The chain has TRBV5-6 and TRBJ1-5; D gene uncertain. This CDR3 has 16 amino acids. Germline CDR1 SGHDT, CDR2 YYEEEE. V dropped 2 bases and J dropped 1 base, with 13 bases sitting between them. The CDR3 protein is CASSLYGRSSNQPQHF. The CDR3 DNA reads TGTGCCAGCAGCTTATATGGCCGCAGCAGCAATCAGCCCCAGCATTTT.

The V and J genes are TRBV7-9 and TRBJ2-3; D ambiguous. The germline gives CDR1 SEHNR, CDR2 FQNEAQ (reference sequence). V was shortened by 2 bases and J by 2 bases, with 11 bases between the two germline ends. The CDR3 is 15 amino acids. The chain's CDR3 is CASSLSKGYTDTQYF. Here the CDR3 DNA reads TGTGCCAGCAGCTTATCAAAAGGGTACACAGATACGCAGTATTTT.

The chain links TRBV4-1 to TRBJ2-7; D perhaps matches TRBD2 (6 bases). This CDR3 comprises 18 residues. The ends were cut back, 7 bases at V and 0 bases at J, with 25 bases in the middle. Looked up from germline, CDR1 is MGHRA and CDR2 is YSYEKL. The CDR3: CASKQFYQELASSYEQYF. CDR3 sequence (DNA): TGCGCCAGCAAACAATTCTACCAGGAGCTAGCGAGCTCCTACGAGCAGTACTTC.

V usage is TRBV10-3 and J usage is TRBJ1-3, with D possibly matching TRBD1 (6 bases). CDR1 ENHRY and CDR2 SYGVKD come from the germline V gene. The V and J ends lost 5 bases and 0 bases respectively, with 11 bases between them. The CDR3 loop spans 15 amino acids. The CDR3 loop reads CAISNREDSGNTIYF. The CDR3 bases are TGTGCCATCAGTAACAGGGAGGACTCTGGAAACACCATATATTTT.

This clonotype came up a few times. This rearrangement joins TRBV6-1 to TRBJ1-2, with a possible D match to TRBD1 (5 bases). Trimming pared 5 bases from V and 3 bases from J, leaving 16 bases between. CDR1 and CDR2 from the germline V gene are MNHNS and SASEGT. The CDR3 runs 15 residues. CDR3 in amino acids: CASSYQSGRDYGYTF. CDR3 in DNA: TGTGCCAGCAGTTACCAATCGGGCAGGGACTATGGCTACACCTTC.

In the case of this clonotype: The junction does not match germline at one end; this may be a read error. CDR3 nucleotides: TGTGCCAGCAGTTACTTTGCAGGGGGCAGGGATGGTTACACCTTC. Translation gives CASSYFAGGRDGYTF. The V and J genes are TRBV6-9 and TRBJ1-2; 8 bases match TRBD1. This CDR3 spans 15 amino acids. CDR1 is MNHGY and CDR2 is SVAAGI in the germline V gene.

This clonotype has at least ten counts. The V and J genes are TRBV3-1 and TRBJ2-7; 7 positions agree with TRBD1. There are 15 residues in the CDR3. V shed 1 base and J 2 bases; nucleotides not matched to a gene: 5. Germline V gene lookup returns CDR1 LGHDT and CDR2 YNNKEL (reference sequence). CDR3 residues: CASSQGLQGAYEQYF. CDR3 nucleotides: TGTGCCAGCAGCCAAGGTCTTCAGGGGGCCTACGAGCAGTACTTC.

There are many counts of this clonotype. The chain combines TRBV10-3 with TRBJ2-3, with 11 nucleotides matching TRBD2. The ends lost 5 bases at V and 4 bases at J; junction bases unmatched: 2. CDR1 ENHRY and CDR2 SYGVKD come from the germline V gene. The CDR3 consists of 14 residues. The CDR3 DNA is TGTGCCATCAGTCTAGCGGGAGGCGCAGATACGCAGTATTTT. It encodes CAISLAGGADTQYF.